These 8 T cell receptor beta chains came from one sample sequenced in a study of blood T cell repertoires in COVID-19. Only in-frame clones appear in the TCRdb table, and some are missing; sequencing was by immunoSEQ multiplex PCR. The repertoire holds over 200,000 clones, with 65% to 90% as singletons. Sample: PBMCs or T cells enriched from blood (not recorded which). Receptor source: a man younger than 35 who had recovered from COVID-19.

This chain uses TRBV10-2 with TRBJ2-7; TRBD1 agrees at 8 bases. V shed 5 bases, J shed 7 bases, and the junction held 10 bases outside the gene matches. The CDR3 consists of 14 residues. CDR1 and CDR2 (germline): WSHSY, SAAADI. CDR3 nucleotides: TGCGCCAGCAGTAATCCGGGACAGGTTCTGGAGCAGTACTTC. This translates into CASSNPGQVLEQYF.

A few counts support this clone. The CDR3 nucleotides read TGTGCTAGTGGTTTGTCGGGCTCCTATAATTCACCCCTCCACTTT. Translating it yields CASGLSGSYNSPLHF. The chain couples TRBV12-5 to TRBJ1-6, with D unclear. CDR1 is LGHNT and CDR2 is FRNRAP in the germline V gene. Trimming removed 2 bases at V and 0 bases at J, with 5 bases between. This CDR3 is 15 amino acids long. Complete variable domain (other parts from reference TRBV12-5 and TRBJ1-6): DARVTQTPRHKVTEMGQEVTMRCQPILGHNTVFWYRQTMMQGLELLAYFRNRAPLDDSGMPKDRFSAEMPDATLATLKIQPSEPRDSAVYFCASGLSGSYNSPLHFGNGTRLTVT.

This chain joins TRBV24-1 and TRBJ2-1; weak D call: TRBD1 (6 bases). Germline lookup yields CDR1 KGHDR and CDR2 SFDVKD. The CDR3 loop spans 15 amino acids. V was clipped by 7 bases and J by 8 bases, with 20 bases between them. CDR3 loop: CATSQGQRPMDEQFF. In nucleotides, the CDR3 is TGTGCCACCAGCCAGGGGCAGCGACCCATGGATGAGCAGTTCTTC.

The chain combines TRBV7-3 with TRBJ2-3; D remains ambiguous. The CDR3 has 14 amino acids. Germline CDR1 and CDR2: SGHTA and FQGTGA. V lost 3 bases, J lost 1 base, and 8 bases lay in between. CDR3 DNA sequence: TGTGCCAGCAGCTTGCACGTAGGCACAGATACGCAGTATTTT. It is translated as CASSLHVGTDTQYF.

CDR3 sequence reads: CASRGHLNTEAFF. CDR3 nucleotide sequence: TGTGCCAGCCGTGGACATTTGAACACTGAAGCTTTCTTT. The V and J genes are TRBV2 and TRBJ1-1; tentative D call: TRBD1 (5 bases). Trimming took 8 bases from V and 0 from J, leaving 10 bases between them. The CDR3 length is 13 residues. Germline-derived CDR1 and CDR2 are SNHLY and FYNNEI.

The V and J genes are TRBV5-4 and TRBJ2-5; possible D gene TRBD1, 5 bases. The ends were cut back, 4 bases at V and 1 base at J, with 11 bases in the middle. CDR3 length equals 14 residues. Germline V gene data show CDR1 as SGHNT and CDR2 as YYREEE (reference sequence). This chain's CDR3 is CASSTVGRQETQYF. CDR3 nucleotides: TGTGCCAGCAGCACCGTGGGGCGCCAAGAGACCCAGTACTTC.

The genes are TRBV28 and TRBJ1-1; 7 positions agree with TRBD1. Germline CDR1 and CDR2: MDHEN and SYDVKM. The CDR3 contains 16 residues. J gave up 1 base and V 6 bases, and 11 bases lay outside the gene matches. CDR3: CASRRDRVPSNTEAFF. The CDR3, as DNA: TGTGCCAGCAGGAGAGACAGGGTCCCCTCGAACACTGAAGCTTTCTTT.

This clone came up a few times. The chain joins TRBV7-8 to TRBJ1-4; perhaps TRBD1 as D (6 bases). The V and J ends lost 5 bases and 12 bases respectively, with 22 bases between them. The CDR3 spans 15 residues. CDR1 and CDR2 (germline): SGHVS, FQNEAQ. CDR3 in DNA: TGTGCCAGCAGCCCACTACAGGGAACCCTTTTGGAACTGTTTTTT. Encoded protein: CASSPLQGTLLELFF.